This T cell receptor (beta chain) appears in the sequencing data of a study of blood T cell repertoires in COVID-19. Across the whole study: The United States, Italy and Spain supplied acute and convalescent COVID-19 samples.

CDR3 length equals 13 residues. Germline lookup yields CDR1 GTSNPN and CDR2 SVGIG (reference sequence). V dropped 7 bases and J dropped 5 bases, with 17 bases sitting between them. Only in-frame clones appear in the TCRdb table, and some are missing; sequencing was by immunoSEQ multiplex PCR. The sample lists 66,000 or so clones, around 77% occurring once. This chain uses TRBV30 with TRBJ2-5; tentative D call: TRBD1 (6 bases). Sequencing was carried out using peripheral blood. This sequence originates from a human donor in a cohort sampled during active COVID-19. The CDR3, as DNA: TGTGCCTTACATACCGGGACAACGGAGACCCAGTACTTC. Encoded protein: CALHTGTTETQYF.